The 8 T cell receptor beta chains below all came from one sample that was sequenced in a study of cytomegalovirus exposure and HLA in healthy donors. The assay was immunoSEQ multiplex PCR, and TCRdb's table has in-frame clones only and misses some. The data contain under 150,000 clones, more than 85% of them singletons. The sequenced sample consisted of PBMCs. These receptors came from a man aged 18 to 30 in good health and CMV-seropositive.

The chain carries TRBV7-9 and TRBJ1-4; 7 bases map to TRBD1. CDR3 length: 16 residues. The V gene's germline CDR1 is SEHNR and CDR2 FQNEAQ (reference sequence). Losses at the gene ends were 1 base for V and 3 bases for J; bases not matched to a gene: 5. In DNA, the CDR3 is TGTGCCAGCAGCTTAGTACAGGGGAGCGCTAATGAAAAACTGTTTTTT. Protein product: CASSLVQGSANEKLFF.

V gene TRBV6-5 combines with J gene TRBJ2-7; 8 positions agree with TRBD1. V lost 5 bases, J lost 3 bases, and 9 bases stayed unmatched. This CDR3 is 15 amino acids long. The germline gives CDR1 MNHEY, CDR2 SVGAGI. The CDR3 region has the DNA TGTGCCAGCAGTCATAGGACAGGGTTTTACTACGAGCAGTACTTC. Protein product: CASSHRTGFYYEQYF.

This rearrangement joins TRBV6-5 to TRBJ2-3; 9 nucleotides agree with TRBD1. There are 15 residues in the CDR3. Germline loops: CDR1 MNHEY, CDR2 SVGAGI. V gave up 2 bases and J gave up 4 bases; unmatched junction bases: 4. This CDR3 reads CASSYRQGVSDTQYF. CDR3 DNA: TGTGCCAGCAGTTACCGACAGGGGGTCTCAGATACGCAGTATTTT.

The CDR3 bases are TGTGCCTGGAGTTCGACAGGAAACAATGAGCAGTTCTTC. It codes for CAWSSTGNNEQFF. The chain joins TRBV30 to TRBJ2-1; a possible D gene is TRBD1 (6 bases). The V gene's germline CDR1 is GTSNPN and CDR2 SVGIG (reference sequence). Trimming took off 2 bases at V and 5 bases at J, with 10 bases between the two ends. The CDR3 length is 13 residues.

This chain links TRBV13 with TRBJ2-2; 9 bases are a match to TRBD1. The V gene's germline CDR1 is PRHDT and CDR2 FYEKMQ (reference sequence). The ends lost 4 bases at V and 5 bases at J; junction bases unmatched: 5. This CDR3 comprises 15 residues. CDR3 coding DNA: TGTGCCAGCAGCTCACAGGGGGCGCGTACCGGGGAGCTGTTTTTT. Amino acids: CASSSQGARTGELFF.

This clone was seen more than once but under ten times. This chain connects TRBV19 to TRBJ1-2, with D perhaps TRBD1 (5 bases). The germline gives CDR1 LNHDA, CDR2 SQIVND (reference sequence). The CDR3 totals 13 residues. Trimming cost V 6 bases and J 7 bases, with 15 bases left between them. For the CDR3, the DNA is TGTGCCAGTAGAGTGTGGGGCAGGGCTGGCTACACCTTC. Its translation: CASRVWGRAGYTF.

Only a few counts were recorded for this clone. V usage is TRBV2 and J usage is TRBJ1-2; 9 nucleotides align to TRBD1. Germline V lookup: CDR1 SNHLY, CDR2 FYNNEI. Unmatched junction bases numbered 5, after V lost 3 bases and J lost 6 bases. This CDR3 has 14 amino acids. CDR3 nucleotides: TGTGCCAGCAGTGACAGGACAGGGGTCGATGGCTACACCTTC. Its translation is CASSDRTGVDGYTF.

The V and J genes are TRBV2 and TRBJ1-1; D is perhaps TRBD1 (5 bases). The V end was cut by 3 bases, the J end by 4 bases, with 12 bases between. Germline values: CDR1 SNHLY, CDR2 FYNNEI. The CDR3 consists of 14 residues. The CDR3 DNA reads as TGTGCCAGCAGTGACTCCAGGGCGAGCACTGAAGCTTTCTTT. Amino acid sequence: CASSDSRASTEAFF. Together with reference TRBV2 and TRBJ1-1, the CDR3 gives the full variable domain: EPEVTQTPSHQVTQMGQEVILRCVPISNHLYFYWYRQILGQKVEFLVSFYNNEISEKSEIFDDQFSVERPDGSNFTLKIRSTKLEDSAMYFCASSDSRASTEAFFGQGTRLTVV.